Reported below is one TCR beta chain. Only in-frame clones appear in the TCRdb table, and some are missing; sequencing was by immunoSEQ multiplex PCR. The sample shows under 550,000 clones, 70% to 90% of them seen only once. The sample belongs to a study of blood T cell repertoires in COVID-19. Germline V gene sequence: CDR1 PRHDT, CDR2 FYEKMQ (reference sequence). V shed 5 bases, J shed 2 bases, and the junction held 6 bases outside the gene matches. There are 15 residues in the CDR3. The source of this sequence is a man aged 18 to 30 with COVID-19, enrolled during active disease. What was sequenced was peripheral blood. This chain links TRBV13 with TRBJ2-3; 8 nucleotides line up with TRBD2. The CDR3 DNA is TGTGCCAGCAGCCGCCAGGGACTAGTCACAGATACGCAGTATTTT. Translated: CASSRQGLVTDTQYF.